This TCR beta chain was observed in a study of cytomegalovirus exposure and HLA in healthy donors. Overall study findings and caveats: Accurate prediction of HLA-A and HLA-B alleles (for most subjects) was reportedly achieved from TCR beta sequences.

PCR primers comprised 60 Vbeta and 13 Jbeta primers. TCRdb keeps only in-frame clones here, not all; method: immunoSEQ multiplex PCR. The sample lists approximately 150,000 clones; approximately 83% were seen once. Donors counted as nominally healthy when sampled, yet unrecorded immune exposures were likely. The V and J ends lost 5 bases and 5 bases respectively, with 12 bases between them. Germline V gene data show CDR1 as LNHNV and CDR2 as YYDKDF (reference sequence). The CDR3 sequence is 13 residues long. In the case of this clone: The antigen remains undetermined.

The chain has TRBV15 and TRBJ1-2; D unresolved. The sample was PBMCs. The origin of this receptor is a male donor in good health and CMV-seronegative. This chain's CDR3 is CATSPLRGYGYTF. The CDR3 DNA reads TGTGCCACCAGCCCTCTCCGGGGATATGGCTACACCTTC.